This TCR beta chain was found in a study of blood T cells in healthy people across ages. Study results and caveats: TCR beta diversity tracked closely with naive T cell percentage.

A second roughly 6 to 12 cycle PCR used barcoded and J-beta primers. TCRdb fed the 5' RACE reads into MiXCR, producing one record per CDR3 protein. The table has 1.2 million to 1.5 million distinct CDR3 sequences, roughly 40% seen once. Every donor provided roughly 10 milliliters of peripheral blood. This clonotype was detected only a few times. No antigen is known for it. The CDR3 is 14 amino acids. Per the germline V gene, CDR1 is MNHEY and CDR2 is SMNVEV (reference sequence). V shed 3 bases and J shed 8 bases, with 14 bases lying between them. The origin of this receptor is a woman aged 18-35 years in good health. Specimen: blood. The chain links TRBV27 to TRBJ2-1, with D uncertain. This CDR3 is CASSFSGVRDEQFF. The CDR3 coding sequence is TGTGCCAGCAGTTTTAGTGGGGTTCGGGATGAGCAGTTCTTC.